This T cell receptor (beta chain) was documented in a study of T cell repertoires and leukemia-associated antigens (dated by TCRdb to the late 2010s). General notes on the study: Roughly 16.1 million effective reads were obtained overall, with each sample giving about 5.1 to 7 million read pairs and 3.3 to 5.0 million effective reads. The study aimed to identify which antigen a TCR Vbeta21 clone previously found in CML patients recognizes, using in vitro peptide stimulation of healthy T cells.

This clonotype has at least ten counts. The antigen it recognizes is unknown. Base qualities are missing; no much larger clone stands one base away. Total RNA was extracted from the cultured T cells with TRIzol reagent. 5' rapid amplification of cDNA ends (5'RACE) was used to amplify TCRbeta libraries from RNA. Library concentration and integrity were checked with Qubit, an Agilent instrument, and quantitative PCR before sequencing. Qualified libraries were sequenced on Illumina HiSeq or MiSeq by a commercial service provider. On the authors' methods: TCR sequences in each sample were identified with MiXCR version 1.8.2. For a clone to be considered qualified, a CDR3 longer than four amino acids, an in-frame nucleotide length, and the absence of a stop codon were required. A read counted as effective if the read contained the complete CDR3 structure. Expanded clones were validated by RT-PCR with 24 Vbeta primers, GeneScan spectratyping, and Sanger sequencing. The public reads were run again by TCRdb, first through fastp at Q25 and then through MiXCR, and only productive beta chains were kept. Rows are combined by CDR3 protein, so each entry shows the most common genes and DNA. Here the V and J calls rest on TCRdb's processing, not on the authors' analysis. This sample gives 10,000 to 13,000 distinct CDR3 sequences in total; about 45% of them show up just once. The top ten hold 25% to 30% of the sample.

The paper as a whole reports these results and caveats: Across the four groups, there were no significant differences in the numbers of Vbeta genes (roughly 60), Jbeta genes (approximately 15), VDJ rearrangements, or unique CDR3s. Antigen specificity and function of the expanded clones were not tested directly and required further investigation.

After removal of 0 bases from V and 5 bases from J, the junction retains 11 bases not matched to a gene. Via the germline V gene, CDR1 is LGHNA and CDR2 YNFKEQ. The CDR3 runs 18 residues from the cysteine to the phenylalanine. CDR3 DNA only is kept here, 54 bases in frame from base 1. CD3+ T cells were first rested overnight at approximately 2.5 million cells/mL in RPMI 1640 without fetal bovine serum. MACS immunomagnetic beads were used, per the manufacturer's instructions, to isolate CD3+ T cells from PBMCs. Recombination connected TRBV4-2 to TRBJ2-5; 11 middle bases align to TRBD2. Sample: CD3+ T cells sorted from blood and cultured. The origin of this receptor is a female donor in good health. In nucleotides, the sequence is TGTGCCAGCAGCCAAGAAGGCGTACTAGCGGGAGCGGGGGAGACCCAGTACTTC. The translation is CASSQEGVLAGAGETQYF.